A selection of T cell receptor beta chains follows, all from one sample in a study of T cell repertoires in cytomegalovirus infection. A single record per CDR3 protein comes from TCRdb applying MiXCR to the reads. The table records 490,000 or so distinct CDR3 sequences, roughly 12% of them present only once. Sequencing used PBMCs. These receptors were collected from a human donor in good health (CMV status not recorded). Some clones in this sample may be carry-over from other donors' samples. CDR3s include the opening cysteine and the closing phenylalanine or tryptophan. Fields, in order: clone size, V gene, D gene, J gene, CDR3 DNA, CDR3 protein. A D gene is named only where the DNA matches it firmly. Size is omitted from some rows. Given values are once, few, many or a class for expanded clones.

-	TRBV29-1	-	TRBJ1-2	TGCAGCGTTGTAGGGGAGGGCTATGGCTACACCTTC	CSVVGEGYGYTF
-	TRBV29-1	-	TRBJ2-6	TGCAGCGTTGGCCCCAACTCTGGGGCCAACGTCCTGACTTTC	CSVGPNSGANVLTF
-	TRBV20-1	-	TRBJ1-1	TGCAGTGCCAGGGCCAGATGGGGAAACACTGAAGCTTTCTTT	CSARARWGNTEAFF
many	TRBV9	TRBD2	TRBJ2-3	TGTGCCAGCAGCGTAGCCGGGACTAGCGGGAGAGATACGCAGTATTTT	CASSVAGTSGRDTQYF
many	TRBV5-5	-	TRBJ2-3	TGTGCCAGCAGCTCGAGCTTTAGGGACCGCGAAAGAGATACGCAGTATTTT	CASSSSFRDRERDTQYF
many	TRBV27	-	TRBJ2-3	TGTGCCAGCAGTTTAGCGGACCCTAGCACAGATACGCAGTATTTT	CASSLADPSTDTQYF
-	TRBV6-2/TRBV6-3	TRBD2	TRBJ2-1	TGTGCCAGCGGGGAAGCGGGGGGCCTGAGTGAGCAGTTCTTC	CASGEAGGLSEQFF
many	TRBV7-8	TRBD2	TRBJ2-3	TGTGCCAGCCGGGGGCGGGAGGGCACAGATACGCAGTATTTT	CASRGREGTDTQYF
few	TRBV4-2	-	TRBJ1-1	TGTGCCAGCAGCCAAGGTATCTTAAGGGTTGAAGCTTTCTTT	CASSQGILRVEAFF
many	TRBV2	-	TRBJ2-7	TGTGCCAGCAGTGTTCCCGACAGCTCCTACGAGCAGTACTTC	CASSVPDSSYEQYF
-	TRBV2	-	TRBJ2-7	TGTGCCCTAGTGTCAGGGGCGGGCGAGCAGTACTTC	CALVSGAGEQYF
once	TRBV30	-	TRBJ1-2	TGTGCCTGGAGCCTTGGACAGAACTATGGCTACACCTTC	CAWSLGQNYGYTF
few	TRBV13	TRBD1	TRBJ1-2	TGTGCCACTCGGGACAGTCATGATGGCTACACCTTC	CATRDSHDGYTF
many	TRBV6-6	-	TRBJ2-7	TGTGCCAGCAGCCTAACCGACAGGAGCTCCTACGAGCAGTACTTC	CASSLTDRSSYEQYF
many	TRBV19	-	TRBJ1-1	TGTGCCAGTAGAGGGACACGAAAGGGAAACACTGAAGCTTTCTTT	CASRGTRKGNTEAFF
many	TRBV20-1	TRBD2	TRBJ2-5	TGCAGTGCCGTACTAGCGGGGGACCAAGAGACCCAGTACTTC	CSAVLAGDQETQYF
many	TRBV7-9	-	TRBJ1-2	TGTGCCAGCAGCTCCGACTCTGAGGGCTACACCTTC	CASSSDSEGYTF